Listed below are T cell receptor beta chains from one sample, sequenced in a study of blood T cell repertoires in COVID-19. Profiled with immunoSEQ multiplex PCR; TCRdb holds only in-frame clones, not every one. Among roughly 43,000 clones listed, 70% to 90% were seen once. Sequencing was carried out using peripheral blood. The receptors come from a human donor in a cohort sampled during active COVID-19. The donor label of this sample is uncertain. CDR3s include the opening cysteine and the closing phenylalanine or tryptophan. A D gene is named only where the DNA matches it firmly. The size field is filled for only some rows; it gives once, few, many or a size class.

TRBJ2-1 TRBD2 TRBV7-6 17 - CASSRRTAGGSYNEQFF TGTGCCAGCAGCAGAAGGACGGCGGGGGGCTCATACAATGAGCAGTTCTTC
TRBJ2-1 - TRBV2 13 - CASSLTEYNEQFF TGTGCCAGCAGTTTGACAGAGTACAATGAGCAGTTCTTC
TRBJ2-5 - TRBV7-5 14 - CARRGRGQQETQYF TGTGCCAGAAGAGGCCGCGGACAGCAAGAGACCCAGTACTTC
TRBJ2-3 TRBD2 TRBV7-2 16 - CASSLIRGGAHDTQYF TGTGCCAGCAGCTTAATCCGCGGGGGGGCCCACGATACGCAGTATTTT
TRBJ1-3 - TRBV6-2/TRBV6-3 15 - CASSGQQGTGNTIYF TGTGCCAGCAGCGGACAACAGGGAACTGGAAACACCATATATTTT
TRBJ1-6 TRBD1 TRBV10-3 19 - CAISDWDRGPTSNNSPLHF TGTGCCATCAGTGATTGGGACAGGGGCCCTACGTCGAATAATTCACCCCTCCACTTT
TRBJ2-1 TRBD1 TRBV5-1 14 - CASSSGQDFNEQFF TGCGCCAGCAGCTCCGGACAGGATTTCAATGAGCAGTTCTTC
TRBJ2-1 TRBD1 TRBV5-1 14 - CASSLGQGRNEQFF TGCGCCAGCAGCTTGGGACAGGGAAGAAATGAGCAGTTCTTC
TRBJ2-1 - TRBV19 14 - CASSSQGLGNEQFF TGTGCCAGTAGTTCTCAGGGTTTGGGCAATGAGCAGTTCTTC
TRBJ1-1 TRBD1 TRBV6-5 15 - CASPRQGPTGPEAFF TGTGCCAGCCCTAGACAGGGGCCCACAGGTCCTGAAGCTTTCTTT
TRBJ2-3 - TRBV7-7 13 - CASSWGGGDTQYF TGTGCTAGCAGTTGGGGCGGAGGGGATACGCAGTATTTT
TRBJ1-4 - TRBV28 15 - CASKKGMTAFALLFF TGTGCCAGCAAAAAGGGGATGACAGCCTTCGCCTTACTGTTTTTT
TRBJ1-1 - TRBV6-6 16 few CASSYSPRAGGTEAFF TGTGCCAGCAGTTACTCCCCCCGGGCCGGGGGCACTGAAGCTTTCTTT
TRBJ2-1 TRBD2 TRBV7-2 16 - CASSFDPTSGGGAQFF TGTGCCAGCAGCTTTGACCCGACTAGCGGGGGGGGCGCGCAGTTCTTC
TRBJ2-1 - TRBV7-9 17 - CASSFDRPLGGGNEQFF TGTGCCAGCAGCTTTGACAGGCCCCTTGGGGGGGGCAATGAGCAGTTCTTC
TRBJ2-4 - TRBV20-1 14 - CSASQAGAKNIQYF TGCAGTGCTAGTCAGGCGGGGGCCAAAAACATTCAGTACTTC
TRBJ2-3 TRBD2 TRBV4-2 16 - CASSQDNKRGSDTQYF TGTGCCAGCAGCCAAGATAACAAGCGGGGGTCAGATACGCAGTATTTT
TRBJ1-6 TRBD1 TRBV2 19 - CASSEKDRGQLVYNSPLHF TGTGCCAGCAGTGAAAAGGACAGGGGCCAACTCGTCTATAATTCACCCCTCCACTTT
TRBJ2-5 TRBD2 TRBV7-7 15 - CASSLGLAGIETQYF TGTGCTAGCAGCTTAGGACTAGCGGGGATCGAGACCCAGTACTTC
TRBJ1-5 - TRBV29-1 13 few CSVESGTNQPQHF TGCAGCGTTGAGTCAGGAACCAATCAGCCCCAGCATTTT
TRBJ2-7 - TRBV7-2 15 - CASSLAGGGGYEQYF TGTGCCAGCAGCTTAGCGGGCGGAGGTGGGTACGAGCAGTACTTC
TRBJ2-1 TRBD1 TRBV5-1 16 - CASSPRQGAAYNEQFF TGCGCCAGCAGCCCGCGACAGGGGGCGGCCTACAATGAGCAGTTCTTC
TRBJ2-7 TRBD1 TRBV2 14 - CASSGDRSSYEQYF TGTGCCAGCAGTGGGGACAGGAGCTCCTACGAGCAGTACTTC
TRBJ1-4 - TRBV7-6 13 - CASSLGAREKLFF TGTGCCAGCAGCTTAGGGGCGAGAGAAAAACTGTTTTTT
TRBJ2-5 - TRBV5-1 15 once CASSSQARSEETQYF TGCGCCAGCAGCTCCCAAGCACGGTCCGAAGAGACCCAGTACTTC
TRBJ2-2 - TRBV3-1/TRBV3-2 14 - CASSHLGVTGELFF TGTGCCAGCAGCCATCTAGGGGTTACCGGGGAGCTGTTTTTT